Below, 32 T cell receptor beta chains from the same sample are listed, as sequenced in a study of human T cells and chemical hapten exposure. TCRdb processed the RACE reads anew with MiXCR; each CDR3 protein has one entry. The sample has about 30,000 distinct CDR3 sequences, about 5.5% seen once. Sample time point: healthy volunteer bleed at 6 weeks. From whole blood left unfractionated, total RNA was extracted. The sequenced sample was whole blood. These receptors all come from a human donor in good health. Some clones in this sample may be carry-over from other donors' samples.

This clonotype was counted at least ten times. The chain recombines TRBV20-1 with TRBJ1-6; D remains ambiguous. From germline, CDR1 is DFQATT and CDR2 SNEGSKA (reference sequence). CDR3 length: 14 amino acids. V lost 6 bases to trimming and J lost 4 bases, with 13 bases between them. In DNA, the CDR3 is TGCAGTGCATCCGACGGGATTTATAATTCACCCCTCCACTTT. Its translation is CSASDGIYNSPLHF.

A few counts support this clonotype. The chain carries TRBV7-8 and TRBJ2-4; 7 bases match TRBD1. The CDR3 is 16 amino acids. With 1 base clipped from V and 1 base from J, the junction kept 4 bases outside the gene matches. Germline V lookup: CDR1 SGHVS, CDR2 FQNEAQ. CDR3 amino acids: CASSLGTTGAKNIQYF. The CDR3 region has the DNA TGTGCCAGCAGCTTAGGGACGACAGGGGCCAAAAACATTCAGTACTTC.

This clonotype was found many times. V gene TRBV2 combines with J gene TRBJ2-1; TRBD2 agrees at 7 bases. Germline trimming cut 5 bases from V and 10 bases from J; bases unmatched to any gene: 8. Germline CDR1 and CDR2: SNHLY and FYNNEI. The CDR3 is 13 residues long. CDR3 in amino acids: CASSFAGAGEQFF. The CDR3 DNA follows: TGTGCCAGCAGTTTCGCGGGAGCGGGCGAGCAGTTCTTC.

In its sample, this clonotype was seen a few times. The chain carries TRBV10-3 and TRBJ1-5; TRBD1 agrees at 10 bases. The CDR3 has 16 residues. Germline values: CDR1 ENHRY, CDR2 SYGVKD. Trimming took 2 bases from V and 7 from J; bases not matched to a gene: 8. The CDR3 is CAISETGTGEFQPQHF. The CDR3 DNA follows: TGTGCCATCAGTGAGACCGGGACAGGGGAATTCCAGCCCCAGCATTTT.

This clonotype came up many times. The chain couples TRBV7-9 to TRBJ2-7; 8 bases agree with TRBD1. V dropped 4 bases and J dropped 6; count of bases not matched to a gene: 14. The CDR3 is 16 residues long. Germline loops: CDR1 SEHNR, CDR2 FQNEAQ (reference sequence). The CDR3 loop reads CASSSLTPDRAAEQYF. CDR3 bases: TGTGCCAGCAGCTCCCTCACCCCGGACAGGGCGGCCGAGCAGTACTTC.

This clonotype has only a few counts. The chain joins TRBV6-5 to TRBJ1-1; possibly TRBD1 for D (6 bases). CDR1 and CDR2 (germline): MNHEY, SVGAGI. The CDR3 sequence is 14 residues long. Deletions cut 1 base from V and 1 base from J, with 7 bases between. The CDR3: CASSYWGQNTEAFF. The CDR3 DNA is TGTGCCAGCAGTTACTGGGGGCAGAACACTGAAGCTTTCTTT.

This clonotype occurred a few times. The V gene is TRBV18, the J gene TRBJ2-2; 8 bases are shared with TRBD1. Trimming cost V 4 bases and J 4 bases; bases outside gene matches: 5. The CDR3 spans 15 residues. CDR1 and CDR2 from the germline V gene are KGHSH and LQKENI. Written as DNA, the CDR3 is TGTGCCAGCTCACTCGGACAGGGCAGCACCGGGGAGCTGTTTTTT. This gives the protein CASSLGQGSTGELFF.

The sample holds many counts of this clonotype. The chain links TRBV5-1 to TRBJ2-7; TRBD1 agrees at 9 bases. Germline lookup yields CDR1 SGHRS and CDR2 YFSETQ. Trimming cost V 4 bases and J 5 bases; bases outside gene matches: 7. The CDR3 is 14 residues long. The CDR3 spells CASSSTGGGDEQYF. The CDR3 nucleotides are TGCGCCAGCAGCAGTACAGGGGGCGGTGACGAGCAGTACTTC.

The V and J genes are TRBV3-1 and TRBJ2-2; 9 nucleotides align to TRBD2. Trimming cost V 1 base and J 6 bases; bases outside gene matches: 3. There are 15 residues in the CDR3. Germline CDR1 LGHDT, CDR2 YNNKEL (reference sequence). CDR3 protein: CASSQVGGRAGELFF. The CDR3 DNA sequence: TGTGCCAGCAGCCAAGTTGGCGGGAGGGCCGGGGAGCTGTTTTTT.

Many counts were recorded for this clonotype. The chain links TRBV20-1 to TRBJ1-1; D gene unclear. V gave up 6 bases and J gave up 4 bases, with 12 bases separating them. The CDR3 runs to 12 residues. The germline V gene has CDR1 DFQATT and CDR2 SNEGSKA (reference sequence). In DNA, the CDR3 is TGCAGTGCCAACCGGCGGGGCACTGAAGCTTTCTTT. This gives the protein CSANRRGTEAFF.

This clonotype was recorded at least ten times. The rearrangement links TRBV18 to TRBJ1-6, with a tentative D call TRBD1 (5 bases). Germline-derived CDR1 and CDR2 are KGHSH and LQKENI. The length of the CDR3 is 13 residues. Trimming left V 2 bases short and J 7 bases short, with 6 bases between. Written as DNA, the CDR3 is TGTGCCAGCTCACCAGGGGGGAATTCACCCCTCCACTTT. It translates to CASSPGGNSPLHF.

This clonotype appeared many times. The chain joins TRBV12-3 or TRBV12-4 to TRBJ1-6; D gene ambiguous. Trimming stripped 1 base from V and 7 bases from J, with 8 bases between. This CDR3 contains 14 residues. The CDR3 sequence: CASSLGRKNSPLHF. CDR3 DNA sequence: TGTGCCAGCAGTTTAGGGAGGAAGAATTCACCCCTCCACTTT.

In this sample, this clonotype turned up many times. This chain connects TRBV5-1 to TRBJ1-1; D possibly corresponds to TRBD1 (6 bases). Between the trimmed V and J ends, which lost 5 bases and 5 bases, there was a span of 16 bases. The CDR3 consists of 14 residues. Germline CDR1 is SGHRS and CDR2 is YFSETQ. The CDR3 DNA sequence: TGCGCCAGCAGGATTTATCTGGGGGCGACTGAAGCTTTCTTT. This gives the protein CASRIYLGATEAFF.

This clonotype was seen once. Given a much more abundant clone one base away, this may be a read error. The V call is TRBV20-1, the J call TRBJ2-7; perhaps TRBD2 as D (6 bases). The CDR3 is 14 amino acids. The V gene's germline CDR1 is DFQATT and CDR2 SNEGSKA (reference sequence). CDR3: CSASSSGYSYERYF. The CDR3 DNA reads TGCAGTGCTAGCTCCAGCGGGTACTCCTACGAGCGGTACTTC.

This clonotype was detected ten times or more. V usage is TRBV7-9 and J usage is TRBJ2-5, with TRBD1 matching 9 bases. The CDR3 totals 17 residues. Germline V gives CDR1 SEHNR, CDR2 FQNEAQ (reference sequence). The J segment lost 4 bases and the V segment lost 0 bases, leaving 9 bases of the junction unmatched. In DNA form, the CDR3 reads TGTGCCAGCAGCTTAGCCGGGACAGGGTTTACAGGAGAGACCCAGTACTTC. This translates into CASSLAGTGFTGETQYF. Variable domain in full (rest from reference TRBV7-9 and TRBJ2-5): DTGVSQNPRHKITKRGQNVTFRCDPISEHNRLYWYRQTLGQGPEFLTYFQNEAQLEKSRLLSDRFSAERPKGSFSTLEIQRTEQGDSAMYLCASSLAGTGFTGETQYFGPGTRLLVL.

V is TRBV29-1 and J is TRBJ1-1; D is unresolved. Looked up from germline, CDR1 is SQVTM and CDR2 is ANQGSEA. The ends were cut back, 7 bases at V and 6 bases at J, with 9 bases in the middle. The CDR3 sequence is 10 residues long. CDR3 region: CSGGNSEAFF. The CDR3 coding sequence is TGCAGCGGCGGGAATTCTGAAGCTTTCTTT.

The sample holds many counts of this clonotype. This rearrangement joins TRBV20-1 to TRBJ1-5, with D perhaps TRBD1 (6 bases). Germline V CDR1 and CDR2: DFQATT, SNEGSKA (reference sequence). The CDR3 runs 13 residues. The ends were cut back, 5 bases at V and 6 bases at J, with 14 bases in the middle. The CDR3 region is CSAQQGSGQPQHF. CDR3 nucleotides: TGCAGTGCTCAACAGGGATCAGGTCAGCCCCAGCATTTT.

This clonotype was counted a few times. J is TRBJ2-3 and V is TRBV7-2, with D perhaps matching TRBD1 (6 bases). This CDR3 is built from 14 residues. V was cut by 2 bases and J by 3 bases, with 9 bases left in between. Looked up from germline, CDR1 is SGHTA and CDR2 is FQGNSA. CDR3 sequence: CASSLSRGTDTQYF. The CDR3, as DNA: TGTGCCAGCAGCTTATCCAGGGGAACAGATACGCAGTATTTT.

This clonotype was detected many times. The genes are TRBV12-3 or TRBV12-4 and TRBJ2-7; a possible D gene is TRBD2 (5 bases). The CDR3 extends over 15 amino acids. V shed 6 bases and J shed 2 bases, with 17 bases lying between them. CDR3 sequence reads: CASSLSVAGPYEQYF. The CDR3 DNA sequence: TGTGCCAGCAGCCTTAGCGTTGCGGGTCCCTACGAGCAGTACTTC.

This clonotype was picked up many times. The chain couples TRBV6-5 to TRBJ2-2; the D is unclear. V was pared by 7 bases and J by 2 bases, with 8 bases between. CDR3 length: 13 amino acids. The germline CDR1 and CDR2 sequences are MNHEY and SVGAGI. The CDR3 nucleotides are TGTGCCAGCACGTCACTAAACACCGGGGAGCTGTTTTTT. Its translation: CASTSLNTGELFF.

This clonotype appeared once. The gene calls are TRBV2 and TRBJ1-1, with D perhaps matching TRBD1 (6 bases). CDR3 length equals 13 residues. V was clipped by 4 bases and J by 4 bases, with 10 bases between them. Germline lookup yields CDR1 SNHLY and CDR2 FYNNEI. CDR3 amino acids: CASSAQGSTEAFF. The CDR3 region has the DNA TGTGCCAGCAGTGCCCAGGGGTCCACTGAAGCTTTCTTT. Together with reference TRBV2 and TRBJ1-1, the CDR3 gives the full variable domain: EPEVTQTPSHQVTQMGQEVILRCVPISNHLYFYWYRQILGQKVEFLVSFYNNEISEKSEIFDDQFSVERPDGSNFTLKIRSTKLEDSAMYFCASSAQGSTEAFFGQGTRLTVV.

The sample holds many counts of this clonotype. The chain couples TRBV12-3 or TRBV12-4 to TRBJ2-3; D is possibly TRBD1 or TRBD2 (5 bases each). This CDR3 has 14 amino acids. V lost 6 bases and J 4 bases, leaving 14 bases between the germline ends. CDR3 in amino acids: CASSKGRLADTQYF. For the CDR3, the DNA is TGTGCCAGCAGCAAGGGACGACTCGCAGATACGCAGTATTTT.

This rearrangement joins TRBV5-1 to TRBJ2-5; D is undetermined. The CDR3 runs 13 residues. Per the germline V gene, CDR1 is SGHRS and CDR2 is YFSETQ. The ends were cut back, 0 bases at V and 2 bases at J, with 5 bases in the middle. DNA for the CDR3: TGCGCCAGCAGCTTGGAGGCACAAGAGACCCAGTACTTC. This translates into CASSLEAQETQYF. The complete variable domain, with remaining parts taken from reference TRBV5-1 and TRBJ2-5, reads KAGVTQTPRYLIKTRGQQVTLSCSPISGHRSVSWYQQTPGQGLQFLFEYFSETQRNKGNFPGRFSGRQFSNSRSEMNVSTLELGDSALYLCASSLEAQETQYFGPGTRLLVL.

In this sample, this clonotype turned up many times. V and J are TRBV10-3 and TRBJ2-7; weak D call: TRBD1 (6 bases). The CDR3 consists of 14 residues. V lost 9 bases and J 1 base, leaving 16 bases between the germline ends. CDR1 and CDR2 from the germline V gene are ENHRY and SYGVKD. The CDR3 coding sequence is TGTGCCATAGCGAATCGGGACACGTCCTACGAGCAGTACTTC. Translation: CAIANRDTSYEQYF.

In its sample, this clonotype was seen many times. The rearrangement joins TRBV5-1 to TRBJ1-6; 7 positions match TRBD1. This CDR3 is built from 15 residues. Per germline, CDR1 SGHRS and CDR2 YFSETQ. J was trimmed by 9 bases and V by 3 bases; bases with no gene match: 9. This CDR3 is CASSSTGEASSPLHF. CDR3 bases: TGCGCCAGCAGCTCCACAGGGGAAGCGAGTTCACCCCTCCACTTT.

On this clonotype itself: A much larger clone lies a single base off, so this may be a read error. This chain's CDR3 is CASSLAQGDVEKLFF. The CDR3 nucleotides read TGTGCCAGCAGTTTAGCCCAGGGTGACGTTGAAAAACTGTTTTTT. V and J are TRBV28 and TRBJ1-4; a weak D match, TRBD1 (5 bases). Germline V gene sequence: CDR1 MDHEN, CDR2 SYDVKM. The CDR3 runs to 15 residues. V dropped 2 bases and J dropped 7 bases, with 14 bases sitting between them. The full variable domain, its missing parts supplied by reference TRBV28 and TRBJ1-4, is DVKVTQSSRYLVKRTGEKVFLECVQDMDHENMFWYRQDPGLGLRLIYFSYDVKMKEKGDIPEGYSVSREKKERFSLILESASTNQTSMYLCASSLAQGDVEKLFFGSGTQLSVL.

The chain combines TRBV6-1 with TRBJ1-3; 7 bases match TRBD1. CDR3 length: 16 residues. Losses at the gene ends were 5 bases for V and 4 bases for J; bases not matched to a gene: 11. Germline V CDR1 and CDR2: MNHNS, SASEGT. DNA of the CDR3: TGTGCCAGCAGTCTGACCTGGACAGGAGGGGGAAACACCATATATTTT. Translated, it gives CASSLTWTGGGNTIYF.

This clonotype came up many times. The genes are TRBV18 and TRBJ1-4; no clear D. The CDR3 sequence is 14 residues long. CDR1 KGHSH and CDR2 LQKENI come from the germline V gene. V lost 3 bases, J lost 2 bases, and 7 bases lay in between. CDR3 in amino acids: CASSPSLTNEKLFF. CDR3 DNA: TGTGCCAGCTCACCGTCCTTGACTAATGAAAAACTGTTTTTT.

The rearrangement links TRBV7-2 to TRBJ1-1; a possible D gene is TRBD1 (5 bases). With 8 bases removed from V and 2 bases from J, the gap between germline ends came to 12 bases. The CDR3 extends over 13 amino acids. CDR1 is SGHTA, CDR2 FQGNSA, per germline. This CDR3 is CASEAQGNTEAFF. The CDR3 bases are TGTGCCAGCGAGGCCCAGGGAAACACTGAAGCTTTCTTT. Variable domain in full (rest from reference TRBV7-2 and TRBJ1-1): GAGVSQSPSNKVTEKGKDVELRCDPISGHTALYWYRQSLGQGLEFLIYFQGNSAPDKSGLPSDRFSAERTGGSVSTLTIQRTQQEDSAVYLCASEAQGNTEAFFGQGTRLTVV.

The chain carries TRBV20-1 and TRBJ1-2; unclear D gene. From germline, CDR1 is DFQATT and CDR2 SNEGSKA (reference sequence). This CDR3 is 12 amino acids long. The V gene lost 1 base and the J gene lost 8 bases, with 11 bases spanning the gap. CDR3 sequence (DNA): TGCAGTGCTAGAGCGGTCAGGCCGGGCTACACCTTC. Protein product: CSARAVRPGYTF.

This clonotype was recorded at least ten times. V and J are TRBV29-1 and TRBJ1-2, with D perhaps TRBD1 (5 bases). V dropped 4 bases and J dropped 8 bases, with 14 bases sitting between them. CDR1 and CDR2 (germline): SQVTM, ANQGSEA. This CDR3 spans 12 amino acids. Written as DNA, the CDR3 is TGCAGCGTTGTCAGGGCCGGCGGGGGCTACACCTTC. This translates into CSVVRAGGGYTF.

This clonotype was seen at least ten times. The gene calls are TRBV5-6 and TRBJ1-5; D is unclear. CDR3 length: 12 residues. Germline CDR1 SGHDT, CDR2 YYEEEE. Trimming shortened V by 2 bases and J by 4 bases, and 4 bases separated the two germline ends. CDR3 nucleotides: TGTGCCAGCAGCTTCTCTAATCAGCCCCAGCATTTT. Its protein is CASSFSNQPQHF. The entire variable domain, with the rest obtained from reference TRBV5-6 and TRBJ1-5, is as follows: DAGVTQSPTHLIKTRGQQVTLRCSPKSGHDTVSWYQQALGQGPQFIFQYYEEEERQRGNFPDRFSGHQFPNYSSELNVNALLLGDSALYLCASSFSNQPQHFGDGTRLSIL.